The 19 T cell receptor beta chains below were found in one sample sequenced in a study of Ad26.COV2.S vaccination and SARS-CoV-2 variants. Noted treatment: 15 to 20 received Ad26.COV2.S at low or high dose, single or two shots; several received placebo; per-sample allocation not given. Each sample was drawn 63 days after the first injection (of vaccine or placebo). Produced via immunoSEQ multiplex PCR; TCRdb's table is partial and in-frame only. The sample lists 300,000 to 400,000 clones, 85% occurring once. The specimen was peripheral blood, collected in a trial of Ad26.COV2.S vaccine versus placebo. These receptors were collected from a person aged 18-65 years who received the Ad26.COV2.S COVID-19 vaccine or a placebo.

The chain recombines TRBV7-3 with TRBJ1-3; D remains ambiguous. V lost 5 bases to trimming and J lost 5 bases, with 10 bases between them. This CDR3 is built from 13 residues. Looked up from germline, CDR1 is SGHTA and CDR2 is FQGTGA. The CDR3 reads CASSPGVRNTIYF. As DNA, the CDR3 is TGTGCCAGCAGCCCAGGTGTTAGAAACACCATATATTTT. Looking up the rest from reference TRBV7-3 and TRBJ1-3 gives the full variable domain: GAGVSQTPSNKVTEKGKYVELRCDPISGHTALYWYRQSLGQGPEFLIYFQGTGAADDSGLPNDRFFAVRPEGSVSTLKIQRTERGDSAVYLCASSPGVRNTIYFGEGSWLTVV.

For this clone: Other DNA sequences of this sample code for an identical CDR3. This chain links TRBV20-1 with TRBJ2-7; D remains unclear. The ends were cut back, 3 bases at V and 3 bases at J, with 6 bases in the middle. Germline V gene lookup returns CDR1 DFQATT and CDR2 SNEGSKA (reference sequence). This CDR3 contains 11 residues. In nucleotides, the CDR3 is TGCAGTGCTAGGGGTATCTACGAGCAGTACTTC. Translating gives CSARGIYEQYF.

The chain uses TRBV5-5 and TRBJ1-2; the D gene is possibly TRBD1 (5 bases). V dropped 2 bases and J dropped 2 bases, with 7 bases sitting between them. The CDR3 is 13 residues long. Looked up from germline, CDR1 is SGHKS and CDR2 is YYEKEE (reference sequence). The CDR3 region is CASSFRGNYGYTF. In DNA form, the CDR3 reads TGTGCCAGCAGCTTCCGGGGCAACTATGGCTACACCTTC.

This clone was seen a single time. V is TRBV6-6 and J is TRBJ2-3; perhaps TRBD1 as D (6 bases). The length of the CDR3 is 16 residues. Deletions cut 0 bases from V and 9 bases from J, with 19 bases between. Germline lookup yields CDR1 MNHNY and CDR2 SVGAGI (reference sequence). CDR3 DNA: TGTGCCAGCAGTTACTCTCCTGGGGTCTGGCAGGGGACGCAGTATTTT. Translating gives CASSYSPGVWQGTQYF.

This sequence joins TRBV6-2 or TRBV6-3 and TRBJ1-2; D remains unclear. CDR3 length: 14 residues. V lost 2 bases and J 6 bases, leaving 13 bases between the germline ends. The germline gives CDR1 MNHEY, CDR2 SVGEGT. The CDR3 loop reads CASSYRIDVHGYTF. The CDR3 DNA is TGTGCCAGCAGTTACAGGATCGACGTCCATGGCTACACCTTC.

V and J are TRBV18 and TRBJ2-2, with unresolved D. Between the trimmed V and J ends, which lost 6 bases and 6 bases, there was a span of 14 bases. There are 14 residues in the CDR3. Germline loops: CDR1 KGHSH, CDR2 LQKENI. The CDR3 DNA is TGTGCCAGCTCTCTAAATGGGGATGCCGGGGAGCTGTTTTTT. Amino acids: CASSLNGDAGELFF.

The chain has TRBV28 and TRBJ2-2; 10 bases line up with TRBD1. This CDR3 is 17 amino acids long. Unmatched junction bases numbered 11, after V lost 5 bases and J lost 5 bases. Germline lookup yields CDR1 MDHEN and CDR2 SYDVKM. Here the CDR3 DNA reads TGTGCCAGCAGTATTCTAGGGACAGGGGCACGGACCGGGGAGCTGTTTTTT. Its protein is CASSILGTGARTGELFF.

In its sample, this clone was seen once. For the CDR3, the DNA is TGTGCCAGCAGCCAAGAACTTTTGGGGAGCTCCTATAATTCACCCCTCCACTTT. This encodes CASSQELLGSSYNSPLHF. The rearrangement joins TRBV4-2 to TRBJ1-6; D call uncertain. V was pared by 0 bases and J by 0 bases, with 12 bases between. Per germline, CDR1 LGHNA and CDR2 YNFKEQ. The CDR3 covers 18 residues.

The chain has TRBV5-1 and TRBJ1-2; D perhaps matches TRBD1 (5 bases). Looked up from germline, CDR1 is SGHRS and CDR2 is YFSETQ. Trimming shortened V by 6 bases and J by 4 bases, and 19 bases separated the two germline ends. This CDR3 spans 15 amino acids. The DNA of the CDR3 is TGCGCCAGCAACTTCGCCGGGACTCGGGGCTATGGCTACACCTTC. Amino acids: CASNFAGTRGYGYTF.

The V gene is TRBV28, the J gene TRBJ1-2, with TRBD1 identical over 8 bases. The CDR3 covers 14 residues. V lost 4 bases to trimming and J lost 1 base; unmatched junction nucleotides: 2. Germline CDR1 is MDHEN and CDR2 is SYDVKM. This chain's CDR3 is CASSWGQVNYGYTF. The CDR3 nucleotides read TGTGCCAGCAGTTGGGGACAGGTTAACTATGGCTACACCTTC.

This rearrangement joins TRBV27 to TRBJ2-7; D possibly uses TRBD1 or TRBD2 (6 bases each). Deletions cut 3 bases from V and 4 bases from J, with 13 bases between. The CDR3 is 14 residues long. The germline CDR1 and CDR2 sequences are MNHEY and SMNVEV (reference sequence). The CDR3 spells CASSFSGADYEQYF. The CDR3, as DNA: TGTGCCAGCAGTTTCTCGGGGGCGGATTACGAGCAGTACTTC.

In this sample, this clone turned up once. The chain combines TRBV7-3 with TRBJ2-1; tentative D call: TRBD1 (6 bases). Germline V gene data show CDR1 as SGHTA and CDR2 as FQGTGA. Trimming cost V 2 bases and J 3 bases, with 14 bases left between them. The CDR3 has 16 amino acids. The CDR3 loop is CASSLRGVRGYNEQFF. Written as DNA, the CDR3 is TGTGCCAGCAGCTTACGAGGCGTCAGGGGCTACAATGAGCAGTTCTTC.

The chain is built from TRBV7-3 and TRBJ1-1; the D is unclear. The CDR3 is made up of 13 amino acids. V shed 5 bases and J shed 0 bases, with 7 bases lying between them. Germline-derived CDR1 and CDR2 are SGHTA and FQGTGA. CDR3 DNA: TGTGCCAGCAGCCAGTACTTGAACACTGAAGCTTTCTTT. Amino acids: CASSQYLNTEAFF.

This clone has a single count. The genes are TRBV5-4 and TRBJ2-1; 7 nucleotides agree with TRBD1. V shed 4 bases and J 0 bases; nucleotides not matched to a gene: 7. The germline gives CDR1 SGHNT, CDR2 YYREEE (reference sequence). The CDR3 runs 16 residues. The CDR3 spells CASSGTAAVSYNEQFF. CDR3 DNA sequence: TGTGCCAGCAGCGGGACAGCGGCCGTCTCCTACAATGAGCAGTTCTTC. Supplemented by reference TRBV5-4 and TRBJ2-1, the full variable domain reads ETGVTQSPTHLIKTRGQQVTLRCSSQSGHNTVSWYQQALGQGPQFIFQYYREEENGRGNFPPRFSGLQFPNYSSELNVNALELDDSALYLCASSGTAAVSYNEQFFGPGTRLTVL.

The chain has TRBV7-9 and TRBJ1-2; 7 positions agree with TRBD1. The V gene's germline CDR1 is SEHNR and CDR2 FQNEAQ (reference sequence). This CDR3 has 14 residues. Trimming cost V 5 bases and J 4 bases; bases outside gene matches: 7. The CDR3 here is CASSPQTGSYGYTF. The DNA for the CDR3 is TGTGCCAGCAGCCCTCAGACAGGGAGCTATGGCTACACCTTC. The full variable domain, with the rest looked up from reference TRBV7-9 and TRBJ1-2, is DTGVSQNPRHKITKRGQNVTFRCDPISEHNRLYWYRQTLGQGPEFLTYFQNEAQLEKSRLLSDRFSAERPKGSFSTLEIQRTEQGDSAMYLCASSPQTGSYGYTFGSGTRLTVV.

The V call is TRBV15, the J call TRBJ2-3; TRBD1 matches 10 bases. Germline values: CDR1 LNHNV, CDR2 YYDKDF (reference sequence). The CDR3 has 17 amino acids. V lost 1 base and J lost 3; bases outside the gene matches: 7. The CDR3 spells CATSRGGRTGGTDTQYF. For the CDR3, the DNA is TGTGCCACCAGCAGAGGGGGCAGGACAGGGGGAACAGATACGCAGTATTTT. The entire variable domain, with the rest obtained from reference TRBV15 and TRBJ2-3, is as follows: DAMVIQNPRYQVTQFGKPVTLSCSQTLNHNVMYWYQQKSSQAPKLLFHYYDKDFNNEADTPDNFQSRRPNTSFCFLDIRSPGLGDTAMYLCATSRGGRTGGTDTQYFGPGTRLTVL.

This chain joins TRBV5-4 and TRBJ1-1, with D unresolved. The germline V gene encodes CDR1 SGHNT and CDR2 YYREEE (reference sequence). V lost 3 bases, J lost 4 bases, and 16 bases lay in between. The CDR3 totals 15 residues. In nucleotides, the CDR3 is TGTGCCAGCAGCTCGCTCGCGTCTGGCAGCACTGAAGCTTTCTTT. This encodes CASSSLASGSTEAFF.

V is TRBV2 and J is TRBJ1-1; D gene uncertain. Deletions cut 4 bases from V and 1 base from J, with 7 bases between. The CDR3 runs 13 residues. Germline V CDR1 and CDR2: SNHLY, FYNNEI. CDR3 coding DNA: TGTGCCAGCAGTGCAGGTTCGAACACTGAAGCTTTCTTT. Translation: CASSAGSNTEAFF.

The chain joins TRBV27 to TRBJ1-2; a weak D match, TRBD1 (6 bases). The ends were cut back, 6 bases at V and 1 base at J, with 18 bases in the middle. CDR3 size: 16 residues. CDR1 and CDR2 from the germline V gene are MNHEY and SMNVEV (reference sequence). The CDR3: CASSRGGGRINYGYTF. Here the CDR3 DNA reads TGTGCCAGCAGCCGCGGAGGGGGGCGAATTAACTATGGCTACACCTTC.